Following are 17 T cell receptor beta chains from one sample sequenced in a study of early T cells in non-severe SARS-CoV-2 infection. TCRdb re-called the 5' RACE reads with MiXCR, one entry per CDR3 protein. The repertoire includes about 71,000 distinct CDR3 sequences, approximately 14% of them detected once, and over 13% sits in the top ten. What was sequenced was whole blood. These receptors originate from an adult who was a healthcare worker with PCR-confirmed SARS-CoV-2 infection or an uninfected control (not recorded which).

The table lists this clonotype with many counts. The V and J genes are TRBV27 and TRBJ1-1; no firm D call. The CDR3 length is 14 residues. With 3 bases removed from V and 1 base from J, the gap between germline ends came to 9 bases. Germline loops: CDR1 MNHEY, CDR2 SMNVEV (reference sequence). As DNA, the CDR3 is TGTGCCAGCAGTTTTGGAAACACGAACACTGAAGCTTTCTTT. Its protein is CASSFGNTNTEAFF.

This clonotype appeared many times. The chain has TRBV25-1 and TRBJ2-5; the match to TRBD1 covers 9 bases. CDR1 and CDR2 from the germline V gene are MGHDK and SYGVNS. The length of the CDR3 is 13 residues. V trimming: 7 bases; J trimming: 5 bases; junction bases outside the gene matches: 5. The CDR3 DNA reads as TGTGCCAGCACCACAGGGGGCGGCGAGACCCAGTACTTC. As protein: CASTTGGGETQYF.

The V gene is TRBV29-1, the J gene TRBJ2-7; possible D gene TRBD1, 6 bases. This CDR3 region has 14 residues. The V gene's germline CDR1 is SQVTM and CDR2 ANQGSEA. Trimming pared 5 bases from V and 3 bases from J, leaving 17 bases between. CDR3 DNA: TGCAGCGTTTATACGGGACACGGACACTACGAGCAGTACTTC. It codes for CSVYTGHGHYEQYF.

This clonotype was observed at least ten times. The V call is TRBV20-1, the J call TRBJ2-4, with D possibly being TRBD2 (5 bases). Germline V lookup: CDR1 DFQATT, CDR2 SNEGSKA (reference sequence). Trimming took 6 bases from V and 7 from J, leaving 10 bases between them. The CDR3 length is 11 residues. In DNA, the CDR3 is TGCAGTGCGAGGGTGGGTAACATTCAGTACTTC. Translating gives CSARVGNIQYF.

The chain uses TRBV28 and TRBJ2-5; D is unresolved. Between the trimmed V and J ends, which lost 5 bases and 4 bases, there was a span of 8 bases. The CDR3 contains 12 residues. Germline loops: CDR1 MDHEN, CDR2 SYDVKM. DNA of the CDR3: TGTGCCAGCAGTACGAATCGAGAGACCCAGTACTTC. Translation: CASSTNRETQYF. Full variable domain (remainder filled in from reference TRBV28 and TRBJ2-5): DVKVTQSSRYLVKRTGEKVFLECVQDMDHENMFWYRQDPGLGLRLIYFSYDVKMKEKGDIPEGYSVSREKKERFSLILESASTNQTSMYLCASSTNRETQYFGPGTRLLVL.

CDR3 coding DNA: TGCAGCGTTGAGGTCACCGGGTATGAAGCTTTCTTT. Its protein is CSVEVTGYEAFF. This rearrangement joins TRBV29-1 to TRBJ1-1, with D hard to call. The germline CDR1 and CDR2 sequences are SQVTM and ANQGSEA. There are 12 residues in the CDR3. The V and J ends lost 3 bases and 7 bases respectively, with 12 bases between them.

At least ten counts were recorded for this clonotype. The rearrangement joins TRBV12-3 or TRBV12-4 to TRBJ2-2; maybe TRBD2 (5 bases). There are 13 residues in the CDR3. The V end was cut by 5 bases, the J end by 7 bases, with 11 bases between. The CDR3 DNA sequence: TGTGCCAGCAGTCCTGATCGGGGCGGGGAGCTGTTTTTT. Its translation is CASSPDRGGELFF.

The chain recombines TRBV6-2 or TRBV6-3 with TRBJ2-3; D gene uncertain. The CDR3 is 13 amino acids. The V end lost 3 bases, the J end lost 2 bases, and 6 bases lay between the germline ends. CDR1 and CDR2 (germline): MNHEY, SVGEGT. CDR3 sequence (DNA): TGTGCCAGCAGTTATAGGGACACAGATACGCAGTATTTT. This sequence encodes CASSYRDTDTQYF.

Only a few counts were recorded for this clonotype. The chain carries TRBV29-1 and TRBJ1-1, with 8 positions matching TRBD1. The CDR3 spans 13 residues. J gave up 5 bases and V 5 bases, and 7 bases lay outside the gene matches. Germline V lookup: CDR1 SQVTM, CDR2 ANQGSEA. The CDR3 DNA sequence: TGCAGCGTTTCCGGGACAGGTGGGACTGAAGCTTTCTTT. Amino acids: CSVSGTGGTEAFF. Filled out from reference TRBV29-1 and TRBJ1-1, the complete variable domain reads SAVISQKPSRDICQRGTSLTIQCQVDSQVTMMFWYRQQPGQSLTLIATANQGSEATYESGFVIDKFPISRPNLTFSTLTVSNMSPEDSSIYLCSVSGTGGTEAFFGQGTRLTVV.

The rearrangement uses TRBV2 and TRBJ2-1, with D perhaps being TRBD1 or TRBD2 (5 bases each). Trimming pared 5 bases from V and 5 bases from J, leaving 16 bases between. The CDR3 is 15 amino acids. Germline lookup yields CDR1 SNHLY and CDR2 FYNNEI. The CDR3 nucleotides are TGTGCCAGCAGTCTGCAGGGACGGGCCAACAATGAGCAGTTCTTC. Protein sequence: CASSLQGRANNEQFF.

This chain links TRBV7-9 with TRBJ2-1, with 9 positions matching TRBD1. Trimming removed 4 bases from V and 0 bases from J; junction bases left unmatched: 4. The CDR3 has 16 amino acids. Germline V gene data show CDR1 as SEHNR and CDR2 as FQNEAQ (reference sequence). CDR3 sequence: CASSSGQGNSYNEQFF. In DNA, the CDR3 is TGTGCCAGCAGCTCCGGACAGGGGAACTCCTACAATGAGCAGTTCTTC.

This clonotype was picked up many times. The chain uses TRBV6-1 and TRBJ1-2; D gene uncertain. The CDR3 runs 16 residues. CDR1 and CDR2 from the germline V gene are MNHNS and SASEGT. The V end was cut by 1 base, the J end by 4 bases, with 16 bases between. DNA for the CDR3: TGTGCCAGCAGTGAAGAGGAGGGAATGAAGGGCTATGGCTACACCTTC. Its protein is CASSEEEGMKGYGYTF.

The CDR3 DNA reads TGCGCCAGCAGTACCGGGACAGGTGAAGCTTTCTTT. It is translated as CASSTGTGEAFF. The chain carries TRBV10-2 and TRBJ1-1; TRBD1 matches 8 bases. Per germline, CDR1 WSHSY and CDR2 SAAADI. This CDR3 is 12 amino acids long. With 5 bases clipped from V and 7 bases from J, the junction kept 3 bases outside the gene matches.

The V and J genes are TRBV25-1 and TRBJ2-7; possibly TRBD1 or TRBD2 for D (6 bases each). Trimming stripped 4 bases from V and 5 bases from J, with 15 bases between. CDR1 and CDR2 (germline): MGHDK, SYGVNS. CDR3 length: 14 residues. The CDR3 here is CASSVRGRGDEQYF. The CDR3 nucleotides read TGTGCCAGCAGTGTACGGGGGCGCGGAGACGAGCAGTACTTC.

This chain joins TRBV6-1 and TRBJ2-1, with D maybe TRBD1 (6 bases). Germline lookup yields CDR1 MNHNS and CDR2 SASEGT. The CDR3 is made up of 16 amino acids. V lost 0 bases, J lost 2 bases, and 11 bases lay in between. Here the CDR3 reads CASSEAPQGPYNEQFF. In nucleotides, the CDR3 is TGTGCCAGCAGTGAAGCGCCACAGGGCCCCTACAATGAGCAGTTCTTC.

This rearrangement joins TRBV20-1 to TRBJ2-5; the match to TRBD2 covers 7 bases. Germline V lookup: CDR1 DFQATT, CDR2 SNEGSKA (reference sequence). This CDR3 has 15 amino acids. The J segment lost 1 base and the V segment lost 2 bases, leaving 7 bases of the junction unmatched. CDR3 in DNA: TGCAGTGCTAGATGGCTAACGGGGGGCCAAGAGACCCAGTACTTC. It codes for CSARWLTGGQETQYF.

This chain uses TRBV2 with TRBJ1-1; D uncertain. Per the germline V gene, CDR1 is SNHLY and CDR2 is FYNNEI. The CDR3 runs to 10 residues. Trimming pared 4 bases from V and 10 bases from J, leaving 7 bases between. For the CDR3, the DNA is TGTGCCAGCAGTGGCGAGCCAGCTTTCTTT. As protein: CASSGEPAFF.